This T cell receptor beta chain was profiled in a study of cytomegalovirus exposure and HLA in healthy donors. Study-wide context: Roughly 80 million unique TCRs from HLA-typed donors were held in an early data release.

PCR primers comprised 60 Vbeta and 13 Jbeta primers. Some clones are missing from TCRdb's copy, which holds only in-frame ones; the method was immunoSEQ multiplex PCR. This sample contains approximately 34,000 clones. Details on this clone: What it recognizes is unknown.

Broader study findings: As a later analysis showed, several of the most significant clusters appeared to be linked to common viral pathogens.

Germline V gene sequence: CDR1 MNHEY, CDR2 SMNVEV (reference sequence). The V gene lost 11 bases and the J gene lost 5 bases, with 21 bases spanning the gap. CDR3 length: 14 amino acids. Sequencing used PBMCs. This sequence was found in a woman aged 40 to 50 in good health and CMV-seropositive. V is TRBV27 and J is TRBJ2-5, with D possibly matching TRBD1 (7 bases). CDR3 nucleotides: TGTGCCTCCGTCGAGACTAGGGGGCAGGAGACCCAGTACTTC. Its protein is CASVETRGQETQYF.